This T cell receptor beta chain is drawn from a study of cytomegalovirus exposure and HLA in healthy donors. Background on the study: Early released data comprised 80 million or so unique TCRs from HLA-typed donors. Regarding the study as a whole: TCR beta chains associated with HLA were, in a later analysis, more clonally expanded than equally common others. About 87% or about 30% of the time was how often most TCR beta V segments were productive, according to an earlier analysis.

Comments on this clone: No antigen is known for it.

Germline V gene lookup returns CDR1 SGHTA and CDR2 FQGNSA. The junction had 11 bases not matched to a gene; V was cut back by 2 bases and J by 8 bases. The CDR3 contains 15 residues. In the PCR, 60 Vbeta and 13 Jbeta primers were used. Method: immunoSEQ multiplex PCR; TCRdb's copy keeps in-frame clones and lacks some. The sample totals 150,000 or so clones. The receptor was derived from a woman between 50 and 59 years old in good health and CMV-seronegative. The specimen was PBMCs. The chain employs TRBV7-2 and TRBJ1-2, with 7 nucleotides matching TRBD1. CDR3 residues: CASSLSRAGGRGYTF. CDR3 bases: TGTGCCAGCAGCTTATCGCGGGCAGGGGGTCGAGGCTACACCTTC.